The following is a TCR beta chain sequence with its context. What it binds is unknown. The source of the sample is a study of radiation and T cells in renal cell carcinoma. Study as a whole: Nephrectomy followed 15 Gy stereotactic body radiation by 4 weeks. Points from the study as a whole: In blood, top tumor clones expanded by 2 weeks, shrinking by 4. Pretreatment tumor biopsies were lacking, so baseline clonotypes are unknown.

Described time point: baseline pretreatment blood. Noted treatment: 15 Gy SBRT to primary tumor, nephrectomy 4 weeks later. Blood was sampled at baseline, 2 weeks and 4 weeks after SBRT. The method was immunoSEQ multiplex PCR; TCRdb's version includes in-frame clones alone and lacks a portion of them. The sample holds some 150,000 clones, less than 90% seen once. The CDR3 has 15 amino acids. Deletions cut 3 bases from V and 3 bases from J, with 12 bases between. The germline V gene encodes CDR1 LNHDA and CDR2 SQIVND (reference sequence). The source is a woman between 45 and 60 years old with renal cell carcinoma. The sequencing used blood, collected from a patient whose treatment included radiotherapy and nephrectomy. The gene calls are TRBV19 and TRBJ1-5, with D uncertain. The CDR3: CASSIAARDNQPQHF. CDR3 bases: TGTGCCAGTAGTATCGCCGCGAGGGACAATCAGCCCCAGCATTTT.